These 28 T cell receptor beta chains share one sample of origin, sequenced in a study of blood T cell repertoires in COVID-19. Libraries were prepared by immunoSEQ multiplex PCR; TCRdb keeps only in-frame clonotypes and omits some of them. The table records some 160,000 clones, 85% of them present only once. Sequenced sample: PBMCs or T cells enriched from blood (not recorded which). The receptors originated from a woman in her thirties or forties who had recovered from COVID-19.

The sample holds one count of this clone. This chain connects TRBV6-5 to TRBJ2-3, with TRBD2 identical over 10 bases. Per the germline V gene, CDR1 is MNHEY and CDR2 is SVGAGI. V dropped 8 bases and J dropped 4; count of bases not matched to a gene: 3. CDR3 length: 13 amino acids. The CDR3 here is CASSSGRSDTQYF. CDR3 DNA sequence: TGTGCCAGCTCTAGCGGGAGATCAGATACGCAGTATTTT.

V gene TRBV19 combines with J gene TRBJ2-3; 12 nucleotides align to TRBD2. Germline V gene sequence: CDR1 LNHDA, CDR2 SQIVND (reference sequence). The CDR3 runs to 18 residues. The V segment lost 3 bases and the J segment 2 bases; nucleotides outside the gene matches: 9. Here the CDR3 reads CASSITSGGTGITDTQYF. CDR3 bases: TGTGCCAGTAGTATCACTAGCGGGGGGACGGGAATCACAGATACGCAGTATTTT.

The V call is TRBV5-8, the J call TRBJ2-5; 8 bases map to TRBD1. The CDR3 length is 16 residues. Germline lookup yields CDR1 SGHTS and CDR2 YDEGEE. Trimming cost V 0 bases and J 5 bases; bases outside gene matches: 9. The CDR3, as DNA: TGTGCCAGCAGCTTGGGAAGGACAGGGCCTGGGGAGACCCAGTACTTC. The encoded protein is CASSLGRTGPGETQYF.

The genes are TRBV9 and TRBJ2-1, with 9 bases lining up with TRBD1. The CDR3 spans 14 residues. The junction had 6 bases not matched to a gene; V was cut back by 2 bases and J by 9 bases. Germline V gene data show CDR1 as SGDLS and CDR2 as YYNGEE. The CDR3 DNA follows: TGTGCCAGCAGCGTCAGGGACAGGGCAAGTGAGCAGTTCTTC. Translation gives CASSVRDRASEQFF. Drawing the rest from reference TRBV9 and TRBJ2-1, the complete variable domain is DSGVTQTPKHLITATGQRVTLRCSPRSGDLSVYWYQQSLDQGLQFLIQYYNGEERAKGNILERFSAQQFPDLHSELNLSSLELGDSALYFCASSVRDRASEQFFGPGTRLTVL.

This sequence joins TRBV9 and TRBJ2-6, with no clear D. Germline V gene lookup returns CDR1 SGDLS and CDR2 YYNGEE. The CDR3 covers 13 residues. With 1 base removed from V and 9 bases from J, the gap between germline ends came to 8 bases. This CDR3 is CASSVPEVNVLTF. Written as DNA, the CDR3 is TGTGCCAGCAGCGTACCCGAGGTCAACGTCCTGACTTTC. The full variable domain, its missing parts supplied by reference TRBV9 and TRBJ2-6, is DSGVTQTPKHLITATGQRVTLRCSPRSGDLSVYWYQQSLDQGLQFLIQYYNGEERAKGNILERFSAQQFPDLHSELNLSSLELGDSALYFCASSVPEVNVLTFGAGSRLTVL.

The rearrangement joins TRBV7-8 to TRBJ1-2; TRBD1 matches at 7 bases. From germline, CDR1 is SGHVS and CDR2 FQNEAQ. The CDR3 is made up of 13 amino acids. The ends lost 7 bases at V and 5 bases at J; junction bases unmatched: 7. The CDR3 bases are TGTGCCAGCATGCCGGGACAGAGTTATGGCTACACCTTC. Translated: CASMPGQSYGYTF.

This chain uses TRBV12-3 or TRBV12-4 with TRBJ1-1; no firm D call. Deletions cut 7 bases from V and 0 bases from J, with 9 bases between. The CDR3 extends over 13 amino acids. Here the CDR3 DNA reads TGTGCCAGCAATTCTCGCGTGAACACTGAAGCTTTCTTT. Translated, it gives CASNSRVNTEAFF.

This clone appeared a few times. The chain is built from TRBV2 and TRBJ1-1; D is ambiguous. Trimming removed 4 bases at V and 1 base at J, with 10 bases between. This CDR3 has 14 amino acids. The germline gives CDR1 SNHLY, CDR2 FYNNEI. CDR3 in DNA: TGTGCCAGCAGTGTGACTGGCGGGAACACTGAAGCTTTCTTT. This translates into CASSVTGGNTEAFF.

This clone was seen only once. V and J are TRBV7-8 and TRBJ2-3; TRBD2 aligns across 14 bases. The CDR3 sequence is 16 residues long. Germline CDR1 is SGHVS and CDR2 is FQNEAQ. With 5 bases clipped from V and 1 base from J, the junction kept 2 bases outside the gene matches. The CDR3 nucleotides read TGTGCCAGCAGCCCGGGACTAGCGGGAGGCACAGATACGCAGTATTTT. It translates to CASSPGLAGGTDTQYF.

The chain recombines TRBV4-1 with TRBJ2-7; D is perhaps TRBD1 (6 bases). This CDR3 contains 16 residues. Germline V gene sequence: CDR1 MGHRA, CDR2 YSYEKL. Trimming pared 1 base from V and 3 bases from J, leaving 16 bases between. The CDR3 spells CASSQVSAGEFYEQYF. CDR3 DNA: TGCGCCAGCAGCCAAGTCTCGGCAGGGGAATTCTACGAGCAGTACTTC.

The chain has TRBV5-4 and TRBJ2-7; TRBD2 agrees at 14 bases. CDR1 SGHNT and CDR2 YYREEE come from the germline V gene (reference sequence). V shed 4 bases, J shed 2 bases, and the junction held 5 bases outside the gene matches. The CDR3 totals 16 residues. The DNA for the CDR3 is TGTGCCAGCAGCGGGGGGACTAGCGGGAGTCCCTACGAGCAGTACTTC. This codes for CASSGGTSGSPYEQYF.

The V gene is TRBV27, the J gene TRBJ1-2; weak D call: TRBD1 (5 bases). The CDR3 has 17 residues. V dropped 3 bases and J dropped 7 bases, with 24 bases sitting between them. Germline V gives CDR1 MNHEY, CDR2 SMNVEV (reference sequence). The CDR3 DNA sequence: TGTGCCAGCAGTTTTCTACTTAGGGACGGGGGTTTGAGTGGCTACACCTTC. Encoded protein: CASSFLLRDGGLSGYTF.

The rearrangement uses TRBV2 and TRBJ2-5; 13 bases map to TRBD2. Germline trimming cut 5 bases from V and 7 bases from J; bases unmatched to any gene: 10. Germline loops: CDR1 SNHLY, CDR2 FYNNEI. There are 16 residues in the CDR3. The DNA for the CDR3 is TGTGCCAGCAGTTGGACTAGCGGGAGCACGGGAGGGACCCAGTACTTC. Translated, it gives CASSWTSGSTGGTQYF.

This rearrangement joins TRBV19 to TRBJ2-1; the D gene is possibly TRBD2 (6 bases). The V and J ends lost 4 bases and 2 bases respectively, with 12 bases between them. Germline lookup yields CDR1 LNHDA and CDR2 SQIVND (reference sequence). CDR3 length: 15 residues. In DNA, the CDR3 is TGTGCCAGTAGTAGGGACTCCTATACCTACAATGAGCAGTTCTTC. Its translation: CASSRDSYTYNEQFF.

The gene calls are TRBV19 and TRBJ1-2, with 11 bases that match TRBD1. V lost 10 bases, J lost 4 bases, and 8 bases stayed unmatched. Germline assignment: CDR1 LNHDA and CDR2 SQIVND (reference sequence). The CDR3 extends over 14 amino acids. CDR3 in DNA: TGTGCCACCACACGGGACAGGGGGTTCTATGGCTACACCTTC. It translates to CATTRDRGFYGYTF.

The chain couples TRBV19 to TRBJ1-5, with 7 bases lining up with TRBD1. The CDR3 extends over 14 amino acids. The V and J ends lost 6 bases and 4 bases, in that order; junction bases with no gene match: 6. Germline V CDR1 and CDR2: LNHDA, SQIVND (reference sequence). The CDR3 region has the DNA TGTGCCAGTAGAAGGGCAGGGGGAAATCAGCCCCAGCATTTT. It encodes CASRRAGGNQPQHF. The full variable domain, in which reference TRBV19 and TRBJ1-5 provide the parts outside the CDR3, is DGGITQSPKYLFRKEGQNVTLSCEQNLNHDAMYWYRQDPGQGLRLIYYSQIVNDFQKGDIAEGYSVSREKKESFPLTVTSAQKNPTAFYLCASRRAGGNQPQHFGDGTRLSIL.

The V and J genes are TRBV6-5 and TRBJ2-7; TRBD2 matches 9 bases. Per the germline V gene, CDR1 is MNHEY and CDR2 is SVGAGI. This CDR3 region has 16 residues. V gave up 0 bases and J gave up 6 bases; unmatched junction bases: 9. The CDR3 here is CASSYSKIAGAGEQYF. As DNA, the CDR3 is TGTGCCAGCAGTTACTCGAAAATAGCGGGGGCGGGCGAGCAGTACTTC.

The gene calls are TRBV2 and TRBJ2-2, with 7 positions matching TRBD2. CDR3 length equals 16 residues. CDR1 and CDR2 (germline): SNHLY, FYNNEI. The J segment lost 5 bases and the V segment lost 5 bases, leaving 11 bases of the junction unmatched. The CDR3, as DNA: TGTGCCAGCAGTTCAAAGCGGGGCCCCCCGACCGGGGAGCTGTTTTTT. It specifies CASSSKRGPPTGELFF. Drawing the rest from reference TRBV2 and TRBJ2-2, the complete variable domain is EPEVTQTPSHQVTQMGQEVILRCVPISNHLYFYWYRQILGQKVEFLVSFYNNEISEKSEIFDDQFSVERPDGSNFTLKIRSTKLEDSAMYFCASSSKRGPPTGELFFGEGSRLTVL.

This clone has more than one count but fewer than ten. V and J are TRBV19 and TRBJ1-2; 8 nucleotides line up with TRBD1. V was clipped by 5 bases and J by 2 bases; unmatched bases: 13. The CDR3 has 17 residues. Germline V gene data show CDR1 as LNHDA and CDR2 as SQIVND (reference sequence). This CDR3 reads CASSPSWGQVTNYGYTF. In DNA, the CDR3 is TGTGCCAGTAGTCCCTCGTGGGGACAGGTGACAAACTATGGCTACACCTTC.

CDR3 region: CATSHRDRVAGANVLTF. In DNA form, the CDR3 reads TGTGCCACCAGTCACCGGGACAGGGTGGCTGGGGCCAACGTCCTGACTTTC. The rearrangement joins TRBV24-1 to TRBJ2-6, with 9 bases fitting TRBD1. V shed 6 bases, J shed 2 bases, and the junction held 7 bases outside the gene matches. The CDR3 runs to 17 residues. From germline, CDR1 is KGHDR and CDR2 SFDVKD.

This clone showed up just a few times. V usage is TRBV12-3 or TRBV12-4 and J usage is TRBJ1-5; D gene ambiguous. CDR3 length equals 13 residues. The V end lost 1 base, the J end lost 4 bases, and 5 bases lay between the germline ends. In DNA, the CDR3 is TGTGCCAGCAGTTTAGGGGCAAATCAGCCCCAGCATTTT. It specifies CASSLGANQPQHF.

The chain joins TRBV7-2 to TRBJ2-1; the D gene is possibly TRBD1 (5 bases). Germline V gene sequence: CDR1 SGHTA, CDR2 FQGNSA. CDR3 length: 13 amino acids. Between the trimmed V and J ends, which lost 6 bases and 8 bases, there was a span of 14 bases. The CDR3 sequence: CASRRGFGDEQFF. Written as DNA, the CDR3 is TGTGCCAGCAGAAGGGGTTTTGGGGATGAGCAGTTCTTC.

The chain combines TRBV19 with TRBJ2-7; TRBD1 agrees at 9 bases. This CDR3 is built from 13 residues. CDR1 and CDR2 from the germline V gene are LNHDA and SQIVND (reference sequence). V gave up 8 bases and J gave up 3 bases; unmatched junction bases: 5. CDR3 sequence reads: CASEPGQGYEQYF. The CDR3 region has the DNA TGTGCCAGTGAACCGGGACAGGGCTACGAGCAGTACTTC. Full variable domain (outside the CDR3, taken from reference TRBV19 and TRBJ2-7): DGGITQSPKYLFRKEGQNVTLSCEQNLNHDAMYWYRQDPGQGLRLIYYSQIVNDFQKGDIAEGYSVSREKKESFPLTVTSAQKNPTAFYLCASEPGQGYEQYFGPGTRLTVT.

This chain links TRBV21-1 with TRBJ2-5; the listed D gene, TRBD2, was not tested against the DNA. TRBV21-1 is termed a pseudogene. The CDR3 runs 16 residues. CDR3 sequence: CASSTRTGGELETQYF. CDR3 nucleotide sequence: TGTGCCAGCAGCACCAGGACGGGGGGGGAGTTGGAGACCCAGTACTTC.

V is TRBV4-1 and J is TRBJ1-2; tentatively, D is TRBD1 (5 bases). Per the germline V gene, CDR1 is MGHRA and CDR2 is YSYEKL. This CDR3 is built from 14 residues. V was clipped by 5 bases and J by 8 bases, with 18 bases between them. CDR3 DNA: TGCGCCAGCAGCAAGGGACGGGAGGATGGCGGCTACACCTTC. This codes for CASSKGREDGGYTF.

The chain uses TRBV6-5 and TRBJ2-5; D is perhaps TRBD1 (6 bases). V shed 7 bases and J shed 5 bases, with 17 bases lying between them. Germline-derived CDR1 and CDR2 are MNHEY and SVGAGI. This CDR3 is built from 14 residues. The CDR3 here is CASIDRTAKETQYF. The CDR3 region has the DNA TGTGCCAGCATCGACCGGACAGCGAAGGAGACCCAGTACTTC.

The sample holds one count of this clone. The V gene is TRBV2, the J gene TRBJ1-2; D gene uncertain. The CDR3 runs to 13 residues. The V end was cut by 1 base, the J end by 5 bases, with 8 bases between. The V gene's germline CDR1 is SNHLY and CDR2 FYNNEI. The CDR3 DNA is TGTGCCAGCAGTGAAGGCGGGCTGTATGGCTACACCTTC. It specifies CASSEGGLYGYTF. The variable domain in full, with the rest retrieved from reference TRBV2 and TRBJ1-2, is EPEVTQTPSHQVTQMGQEVILRCVPISNHLYFYWYRQILGQKVEFLVSFYNNEISEKSEIFDDQFSVERPDGSNFTLKIRSTKLEDSAMYFCASSEGGLYGYTFGSGTRLTVV.

The CDR3 region is CASSAGGELFF. The CDR3 DNA follows: TGTGCCAGCAGCGCAGGCGGGGAGCTGTTTTTT. The V call is TRBV7-2, the J call TRBJ2-2; D is ambiguous. CDR1 SGHTA and CDR2 FQGNSA come from the germline V gene. V was pared by 5 bases and J by 7 bases, with 5 bases between. The CDR3 consists of 11 residues.